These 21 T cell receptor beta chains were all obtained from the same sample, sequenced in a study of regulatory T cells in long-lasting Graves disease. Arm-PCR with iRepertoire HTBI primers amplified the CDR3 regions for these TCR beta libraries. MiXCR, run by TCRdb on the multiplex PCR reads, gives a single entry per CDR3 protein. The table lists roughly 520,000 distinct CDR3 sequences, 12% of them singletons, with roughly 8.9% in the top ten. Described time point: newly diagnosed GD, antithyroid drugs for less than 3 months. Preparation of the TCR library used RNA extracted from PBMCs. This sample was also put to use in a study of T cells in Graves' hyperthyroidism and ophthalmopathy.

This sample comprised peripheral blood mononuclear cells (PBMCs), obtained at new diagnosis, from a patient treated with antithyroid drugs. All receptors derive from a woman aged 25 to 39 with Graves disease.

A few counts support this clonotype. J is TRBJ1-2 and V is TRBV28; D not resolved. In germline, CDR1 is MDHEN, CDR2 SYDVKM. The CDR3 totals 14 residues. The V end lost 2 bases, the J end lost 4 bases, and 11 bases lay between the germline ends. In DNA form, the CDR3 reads TGTGCCAGCAGTTTAGGTCCCGGGATCTATGGCTACACCTTC. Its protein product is CASSLGPGIYGYTF.

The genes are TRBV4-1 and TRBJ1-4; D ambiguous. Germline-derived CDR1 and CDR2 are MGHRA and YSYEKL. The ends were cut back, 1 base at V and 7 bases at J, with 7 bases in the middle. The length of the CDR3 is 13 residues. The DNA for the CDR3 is TGCGCCAGCAGCCAAGCCCTGAGTGAAAAACTGTTTTTT. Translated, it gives CASSQALSEKLFF.

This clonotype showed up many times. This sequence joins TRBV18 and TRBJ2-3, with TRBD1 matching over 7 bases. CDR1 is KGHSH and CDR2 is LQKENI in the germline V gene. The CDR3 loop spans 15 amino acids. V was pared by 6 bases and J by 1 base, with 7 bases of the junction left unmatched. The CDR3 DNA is TGTGCCAGCTCGCCGACAGGGCCTGGCACAGATACGCAGTATTTT. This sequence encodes CASSPTGPGTDTQYF.

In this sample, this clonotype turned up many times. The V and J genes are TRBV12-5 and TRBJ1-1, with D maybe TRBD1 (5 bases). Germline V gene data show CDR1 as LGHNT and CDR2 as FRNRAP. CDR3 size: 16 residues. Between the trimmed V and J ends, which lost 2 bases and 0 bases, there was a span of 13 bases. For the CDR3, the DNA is TGTGCTAGTGGTTTGTGGAGGGGAAACATGAACACTGAAGCTTTCTTT. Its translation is CASGLWRGNMNTEAFF.

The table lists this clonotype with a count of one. CDR3 loop: CASRESSGSANEQYF. CDR3 sequence (DNA): TGTGCCAGCAGGGAATCTAGCGGGAGTGCAAATGAGCAGTACTTC. V is TRBV2 and J is TRBJ2-3, with 10 positions matching TRBD2. The tail of the sequence fits TRBJ2-7 better, so the J call may be wrong. The CDR3 covers 15 residues. Germline V gene sequence: CDR1 SNHLY, CDR2 FYNNEI.

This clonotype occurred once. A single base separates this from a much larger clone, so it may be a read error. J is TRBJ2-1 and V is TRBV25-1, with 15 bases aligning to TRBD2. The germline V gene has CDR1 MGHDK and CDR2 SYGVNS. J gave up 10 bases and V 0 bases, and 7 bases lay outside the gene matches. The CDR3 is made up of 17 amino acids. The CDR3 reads CASSEYGLAGGPVEQFF. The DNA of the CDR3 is TGTGCCAGCAGTGAATACGGACTAGCGGGAGGGCCCGTCGAGCAGTTCTTC.

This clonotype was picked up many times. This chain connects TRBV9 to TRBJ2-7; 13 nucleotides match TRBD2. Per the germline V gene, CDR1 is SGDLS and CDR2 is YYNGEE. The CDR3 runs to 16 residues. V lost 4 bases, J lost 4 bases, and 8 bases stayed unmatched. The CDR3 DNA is TGTGCCAGCAGCTTCACCGGGACTAGCGGGACTTACGAGCAGTACTTC. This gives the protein CASSFTGTSGTYEQYF. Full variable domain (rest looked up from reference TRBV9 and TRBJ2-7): DSGVTQTPKHLITATGQRVTLRCSPRSGDLSVYWYQQSLDQGLQFLIQYYNGEERAKGNILERFSAQQFPDLHSELNLSSLELGDSALYFCASSFTGTSGTYEQYFGPGTRLTVT.

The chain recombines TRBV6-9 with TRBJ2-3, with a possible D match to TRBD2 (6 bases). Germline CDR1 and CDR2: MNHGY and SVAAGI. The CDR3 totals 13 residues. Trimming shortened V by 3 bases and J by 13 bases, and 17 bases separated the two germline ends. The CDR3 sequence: CASSYRRGPGEYF. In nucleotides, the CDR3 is TGTGCCAGCAGTTACCGGCGGGGACCCGGGGAGTATTTT.

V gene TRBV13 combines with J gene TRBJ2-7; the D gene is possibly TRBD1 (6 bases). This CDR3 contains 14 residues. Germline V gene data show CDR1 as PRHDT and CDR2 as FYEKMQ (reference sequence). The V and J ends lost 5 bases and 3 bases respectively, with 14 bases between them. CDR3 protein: CASSLVSDSYEQYF. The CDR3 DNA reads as TGTGCCAGCAGCCTTGTGTCGGACAGCTACGAGCAGTACTTC.

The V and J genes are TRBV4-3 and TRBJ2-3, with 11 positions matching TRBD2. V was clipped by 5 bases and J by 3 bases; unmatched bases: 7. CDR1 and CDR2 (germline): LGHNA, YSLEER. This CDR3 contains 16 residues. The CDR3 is CASSYGTSGRTDTQYF. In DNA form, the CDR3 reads TGCGCCAGCAGCTATGGGACTAGCGGCAGAACAGATACGCAGTATTTT.

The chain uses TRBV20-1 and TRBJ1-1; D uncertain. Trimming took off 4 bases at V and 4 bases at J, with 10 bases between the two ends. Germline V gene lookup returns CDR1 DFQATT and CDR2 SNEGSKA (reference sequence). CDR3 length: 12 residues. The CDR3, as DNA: TGCAGTGCTACCGAGGGCAGCACTGAAGCTTTCTTT. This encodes CSATEGSTEAFF.

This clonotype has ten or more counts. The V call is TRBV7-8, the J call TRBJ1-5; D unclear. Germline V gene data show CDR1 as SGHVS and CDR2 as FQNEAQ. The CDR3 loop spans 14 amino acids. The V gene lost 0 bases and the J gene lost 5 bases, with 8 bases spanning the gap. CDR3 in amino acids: CASSLAFGDQPQHF. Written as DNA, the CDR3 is TGTGCCAGCAGCTTAGCGTTCGGGGATCAGCCCCAGCATTTT.

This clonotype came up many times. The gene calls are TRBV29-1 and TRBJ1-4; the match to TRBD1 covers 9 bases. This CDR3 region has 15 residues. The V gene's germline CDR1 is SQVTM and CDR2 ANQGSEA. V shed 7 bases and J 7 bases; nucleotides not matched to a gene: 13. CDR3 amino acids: CSAQRPGQGSEKLFF. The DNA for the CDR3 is TGCAGCGCCCAACGACCGGGACAGGGAAGTGAAAAACTGTTTTTT.

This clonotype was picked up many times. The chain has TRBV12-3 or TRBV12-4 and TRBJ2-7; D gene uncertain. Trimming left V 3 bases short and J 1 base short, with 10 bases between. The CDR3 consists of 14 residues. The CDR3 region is CASSFGLSSYEQYF. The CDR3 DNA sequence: TGTGCCAGCAGTTTCGGGCTGTCGTCCTACGAGCAGTACTTC.

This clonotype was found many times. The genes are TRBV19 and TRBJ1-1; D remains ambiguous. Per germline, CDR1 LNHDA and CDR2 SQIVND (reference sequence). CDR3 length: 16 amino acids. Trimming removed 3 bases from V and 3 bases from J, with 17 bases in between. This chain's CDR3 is CASSIAVRNGDTEAFF. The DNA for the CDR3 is TGTGCCAGTAGTATCGCTGTCCGAAATGGGGACACTGAAGCTTTCTTT.

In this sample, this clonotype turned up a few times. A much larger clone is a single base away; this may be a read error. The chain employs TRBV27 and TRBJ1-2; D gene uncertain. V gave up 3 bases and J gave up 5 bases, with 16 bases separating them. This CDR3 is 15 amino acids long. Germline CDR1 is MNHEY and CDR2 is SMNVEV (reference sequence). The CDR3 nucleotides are TGTGCCAGCAGTTTCAGGCCGGCCCAAACTTATGGCTACACCTTC. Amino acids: CASSFRPAQTYGYTF.

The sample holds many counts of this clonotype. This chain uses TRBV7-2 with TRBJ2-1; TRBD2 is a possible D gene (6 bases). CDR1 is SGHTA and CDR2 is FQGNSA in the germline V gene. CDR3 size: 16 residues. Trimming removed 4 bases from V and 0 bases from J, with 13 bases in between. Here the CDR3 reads CASSSLGGSSYNEQFF. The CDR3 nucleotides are TGTGCCAGCAGCTCGCTCGGGGGTAGCTCCTACAATGAGCAGTTCTTC.

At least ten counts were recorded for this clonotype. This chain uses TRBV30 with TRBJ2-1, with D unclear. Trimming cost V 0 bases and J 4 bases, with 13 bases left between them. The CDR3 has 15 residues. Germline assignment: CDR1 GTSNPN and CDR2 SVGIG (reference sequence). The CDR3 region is CAWSVYGSYYNEQFF. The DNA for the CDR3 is TGTGCCTGGAGTGTCTATGGCAGCTATTACAATGAGCAGTTCTTC.

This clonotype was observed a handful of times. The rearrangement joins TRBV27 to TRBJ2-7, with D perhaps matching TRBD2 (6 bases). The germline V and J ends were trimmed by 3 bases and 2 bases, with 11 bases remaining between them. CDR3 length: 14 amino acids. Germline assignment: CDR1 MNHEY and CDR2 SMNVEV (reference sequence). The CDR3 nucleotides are TGTGCCAGCAGTTTGACGGGGGTTCCCTACGAGCAGTACTTC. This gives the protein CASSLTGVPYEQYF.

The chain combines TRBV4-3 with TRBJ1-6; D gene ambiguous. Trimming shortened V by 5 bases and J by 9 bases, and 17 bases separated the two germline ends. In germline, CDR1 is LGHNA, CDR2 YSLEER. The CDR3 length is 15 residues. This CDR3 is CASSNSGGVLSPLHF. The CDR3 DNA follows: TGCGCCAGCAGCAATTCGGGTGGGGTACTTTCACCCCTCCACTTT.

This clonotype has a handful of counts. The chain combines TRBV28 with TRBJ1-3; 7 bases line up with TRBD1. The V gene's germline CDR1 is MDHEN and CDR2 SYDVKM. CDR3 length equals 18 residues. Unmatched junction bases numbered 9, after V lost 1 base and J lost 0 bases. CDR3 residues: CASSLLAGGPLSGNTIYF. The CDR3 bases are TGTGCCAGCAGTTTATTGGCAGGGGGACCCCTCTCTGGAAACACCATATATTTT.